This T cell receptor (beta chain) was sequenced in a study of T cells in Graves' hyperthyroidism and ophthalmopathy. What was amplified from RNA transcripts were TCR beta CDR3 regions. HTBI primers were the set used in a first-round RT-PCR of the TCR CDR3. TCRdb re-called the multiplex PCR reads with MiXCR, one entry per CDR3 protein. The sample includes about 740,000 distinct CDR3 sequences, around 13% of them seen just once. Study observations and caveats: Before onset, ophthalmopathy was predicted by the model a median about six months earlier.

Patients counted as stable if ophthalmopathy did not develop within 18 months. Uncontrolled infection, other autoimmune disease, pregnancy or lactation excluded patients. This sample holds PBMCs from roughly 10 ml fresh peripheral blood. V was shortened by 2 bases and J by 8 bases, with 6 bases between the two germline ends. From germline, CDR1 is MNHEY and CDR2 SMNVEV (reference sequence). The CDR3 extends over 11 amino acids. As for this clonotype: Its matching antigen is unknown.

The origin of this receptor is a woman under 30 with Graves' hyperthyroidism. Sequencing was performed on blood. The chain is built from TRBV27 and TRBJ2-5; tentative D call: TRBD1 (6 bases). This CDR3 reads CASSLGTTQYF. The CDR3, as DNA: TGTGCCAGCAGTTTAGGGACAACCCAGTACTTC.